This T cell receptor beta chain was identified in a study of a mutant IDH1 vaccine in newly diagnosed glioma (dated by TCRdb to the early 2020s). Regarding the complete study: Eight vaccinations were administered to patients in weeks 1, 3, 5, 7, 11, 15, 19 and 23, corresponding to visits V03 through V10. The roughly 30 treated patients were roughly 60% male and about 38% female, with a mean age of roughly 42 years. For exploratory analyses, about 25 treated patients had longitudinal TCRB deep sequencing done wherever samples were available. Before enrollment, patients had received standard therapy of radiotherapy alone, temozolomide alone, or radiochemotherapy with temozolomide; most received the combination. Peripheral blood samples were drawn at six visits, namely V03 (baseline), V05, V07, V10, V12 and V13. Vaccination began 4-6 weeks after radiotherapy alone, or alongside temozolomide cycles in the chemotherapy-containing groups.

V ends up 6 bases short and J 1 base short, with an unmatched junction base count of 3. CDR1 and CDR2 (MNHNY, SVGAGI) derive from the germline V gene (reference sequence). Taken from cysteine to phenylalanine, the CDR3 has 14 residues. Only the CDR3 DNA stays, 42 bases, in frame from base 1. Library creation used the immunoSEQ multiplex PCR assay. Rearranged TCR beta chain sequences were amplified with the hsTCRB Kit following the manufacturer's protocol. An Illumina MiSeq was used to sequence the TCRB libraries. As for the authors' bioinformatics: Demultiplexing, trimming and gene mapping were performed with the kit vendor's proprietary platform. Sourced from immuneACCESS, this table was stored by TCRdb with only in-frame sequences that have V and J called. A share of the clones is absent; for the studies checked, an unresolved V gene accounts for under half, and the remainder has no known explanation. For V, J and clone size, that table is used; D and trimming come from the DNA. This sample is represented by about 65,000 clones; 85% of them were singletons. The top ten clones comprise less than 5% of the sample.

On this clone: This receptor's antigen is unknown. Base qualities are missing; no much larger clone stands one base away.

Study-wide conclusions, independent of this receptor: Availability determined which PBMC samples were chosen for TCRB deep sequencing. Across multiple MHC alleles, vaccine-induced immune responses were seen in roughly 93% of patients. Changes in the top peripheral T cell clonotypes picked up by TCRB sequencing did not appear to be linked to pseudoprogression. According to the authors, sample limitations meant that analyses of patient blood samples could not be reproduced.

The time point tag for this specimen amounts to: week 23, last vaccination. Each vaccine dose was 300 ug of a 20-mer mutant IDH1 peptide in Montanide, given subcutaneously with topical imiquimod. The donors had newly diagnosed IDH1-mutant astrocytomas of WHO grade 3 or 4 that showed loss of nuclear ATRX. The samples were drawn from NOA16, a multicentre, single-arm, open-label phase I trial in Germany that tested a mutant IDH1 peptide vaccine in humans for the first time. Genomic DNA for TCRB sequencing was extracted from EDTA blood using the DNeasy Blood and Tissue Kit. The specimen was PBMCs, collected from a glioma patient whose treatment included an IDH1 peptide vaccine. This receptor was taken from a man aged 25 to 40 with glioma. Rearrangement joined TRBV6-6 to TRBJ2-5; 9 bases in the middle match TRBD1. The sequence in DNA is TGTGCCAGCAGACAACAGGGGGCCCAAGAGACCCAGTACTTC. It is translated as CASRQQGAQETQYF.